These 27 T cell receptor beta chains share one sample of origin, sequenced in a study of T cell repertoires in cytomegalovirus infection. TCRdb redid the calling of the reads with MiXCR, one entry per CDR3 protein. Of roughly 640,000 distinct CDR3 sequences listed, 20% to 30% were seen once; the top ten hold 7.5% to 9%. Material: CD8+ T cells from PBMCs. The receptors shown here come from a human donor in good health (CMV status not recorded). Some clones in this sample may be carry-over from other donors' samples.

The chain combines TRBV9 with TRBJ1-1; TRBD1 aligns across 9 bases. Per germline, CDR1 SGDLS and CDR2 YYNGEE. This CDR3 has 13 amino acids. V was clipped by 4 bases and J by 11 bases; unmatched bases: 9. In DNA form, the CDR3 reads TGTGCCAGCAGCACCCGGGACAGGGTTTCGGCTTTCTTT. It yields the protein CASSTRDRVSAFF.

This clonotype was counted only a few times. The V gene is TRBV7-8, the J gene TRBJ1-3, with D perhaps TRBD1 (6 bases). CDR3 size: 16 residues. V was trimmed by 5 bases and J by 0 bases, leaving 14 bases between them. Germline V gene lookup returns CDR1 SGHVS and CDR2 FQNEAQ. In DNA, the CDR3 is TGTGCCAGCAGCGCAGGGTGGGGGGCCTCTGGAAACACCATATATTTT. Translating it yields CASSAGWGASGNTIYF.

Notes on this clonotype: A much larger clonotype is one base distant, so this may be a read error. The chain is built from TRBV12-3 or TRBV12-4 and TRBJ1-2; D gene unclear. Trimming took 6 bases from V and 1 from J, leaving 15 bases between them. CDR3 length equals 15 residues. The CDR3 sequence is CASSPEGKINYGYTF. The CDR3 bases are TGTGCCAGCAGCCCAGAAGGCAAAATTAACTATGGCTACACCTTC.

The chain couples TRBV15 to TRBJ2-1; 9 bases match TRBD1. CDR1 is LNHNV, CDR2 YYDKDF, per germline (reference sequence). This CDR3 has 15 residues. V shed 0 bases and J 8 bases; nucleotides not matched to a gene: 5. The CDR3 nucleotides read TGTGCCACCAGCAGAGATCCGGGACAGGGTTATGAGCAGTTCTTC. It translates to CATSRDPGQGYEQFF.

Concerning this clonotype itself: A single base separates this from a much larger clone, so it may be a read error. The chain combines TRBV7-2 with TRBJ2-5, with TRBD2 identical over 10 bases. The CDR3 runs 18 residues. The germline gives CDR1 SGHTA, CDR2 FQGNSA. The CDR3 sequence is CASSVAYSGGPISKTQYF. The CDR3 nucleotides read TGTGCCAGCAGCGTAGCCTATAGCGGGGGGCCGATCTCAAAGACCCAGTACTTC.

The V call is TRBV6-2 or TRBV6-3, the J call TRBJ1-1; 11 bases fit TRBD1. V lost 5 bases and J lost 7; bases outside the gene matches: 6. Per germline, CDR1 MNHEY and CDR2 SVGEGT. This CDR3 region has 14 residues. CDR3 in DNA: TGTGCCAGCAGTACCTCCGGGACAGGGGGTGAAGCTTTCTTT. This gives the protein CASSTSGTGGEAFF.

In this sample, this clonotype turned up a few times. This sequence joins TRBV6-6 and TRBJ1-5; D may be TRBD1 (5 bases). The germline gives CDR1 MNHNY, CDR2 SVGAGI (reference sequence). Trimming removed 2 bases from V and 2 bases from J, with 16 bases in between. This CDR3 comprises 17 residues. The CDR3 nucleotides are TGTGCCAGCAGTTACCGGGGCCCCCCGGGGGGCAATCAGCCCCAGCATTTT. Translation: CASSYRGPPGGNQPQHF.

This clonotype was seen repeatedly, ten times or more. For the CDR3, the DNA is TGTGCCAGCAGCCCGGGGACGTGGAATCAGCCCCAGCATTTT. Encoded protein: CASSPGTWNQPQHF. V and J are TRBV12-3 or TRBV12-4 and TRBJ1-5, with a weak D call TRBD1 (5 bases). Trimming took off 6 bases at V and 4 bases at J, with 13 bases between the two ends. The CDR3 totals 14 residues.

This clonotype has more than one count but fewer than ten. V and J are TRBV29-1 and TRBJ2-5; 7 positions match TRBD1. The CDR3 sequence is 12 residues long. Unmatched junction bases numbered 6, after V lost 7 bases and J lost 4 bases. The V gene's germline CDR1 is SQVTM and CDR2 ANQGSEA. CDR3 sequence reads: CSAGTGAETQYF. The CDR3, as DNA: TGCAGCGCCGGAACAGGGGCAGAGACCCAGTACTTC. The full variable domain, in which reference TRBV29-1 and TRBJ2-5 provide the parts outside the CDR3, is SAVISQKPSRDICQRGTSLTIQCQVDSQVTMMFWYRQQPGQSLTLIATANQGSEATYESGFVIDKFPISRPNLTFSTLTVSNMSPEDSSIYLCSAGTGAETQYFGPGTRLLVL.

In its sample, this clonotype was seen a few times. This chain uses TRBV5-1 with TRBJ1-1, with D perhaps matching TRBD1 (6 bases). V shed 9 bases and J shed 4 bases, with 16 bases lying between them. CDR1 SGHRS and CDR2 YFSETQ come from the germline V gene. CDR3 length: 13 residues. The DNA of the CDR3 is TGCGCCACATCAGGGGAGGGTGGCACTGAAGCTTTCTTT. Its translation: CATSGEGGTEAFF.

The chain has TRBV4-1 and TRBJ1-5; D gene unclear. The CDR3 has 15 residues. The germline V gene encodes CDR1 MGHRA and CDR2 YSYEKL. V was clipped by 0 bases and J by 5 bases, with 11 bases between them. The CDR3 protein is CASSQDVQVDQPQHF. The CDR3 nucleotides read TGCGCCAGCAGCCAAGATGTCCAGGTAGATCAGCCCCAGCATTTT.

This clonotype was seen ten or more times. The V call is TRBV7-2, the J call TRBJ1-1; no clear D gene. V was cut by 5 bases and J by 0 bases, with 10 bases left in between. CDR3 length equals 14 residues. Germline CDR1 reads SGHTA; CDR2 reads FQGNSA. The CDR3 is CASSPTLMNTEAFF. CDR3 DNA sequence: TGTGCCAGCAGCCCCACATTGATGAACACTGAAGCTTTCTTT. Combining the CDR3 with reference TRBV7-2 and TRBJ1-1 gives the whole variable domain GAGVSQSPSNKVTEKGKDVELRCDPISGHTALYWYRQSLGQGLEFLIYFQGNSAPDKSGLPSDRFSAERTGGSVSTLTIQRTQQEDSAVYLCASSPTLMNTEAFFGQGTRLTVV.

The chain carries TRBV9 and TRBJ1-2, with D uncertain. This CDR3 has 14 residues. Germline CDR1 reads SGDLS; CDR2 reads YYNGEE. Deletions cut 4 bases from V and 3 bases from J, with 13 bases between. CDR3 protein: CASSSRRGDYGYTF. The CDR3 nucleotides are TGTGCCAGCAGCTCCCGTCGGGGTGACTATGGCTACACCTTC.

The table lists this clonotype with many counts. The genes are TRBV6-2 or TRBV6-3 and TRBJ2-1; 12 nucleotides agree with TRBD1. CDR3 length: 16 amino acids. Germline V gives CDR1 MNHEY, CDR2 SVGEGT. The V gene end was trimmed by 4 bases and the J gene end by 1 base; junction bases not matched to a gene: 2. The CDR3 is CASSWDRGRSYNEQFF. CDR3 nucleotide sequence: TGTGCCAGCAGTTGGGACAGGGGGCGTTCCTACAATGAGCAGTTCTTC.

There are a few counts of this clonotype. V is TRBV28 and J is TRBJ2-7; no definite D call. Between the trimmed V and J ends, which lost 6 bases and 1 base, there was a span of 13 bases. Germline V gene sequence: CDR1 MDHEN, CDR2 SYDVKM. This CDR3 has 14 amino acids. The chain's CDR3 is CASSLGLASYEQYV. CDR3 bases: TGTGCCAGCAGCCTAGGGTTGGCTTCCTACGAGCAGTACGTC.

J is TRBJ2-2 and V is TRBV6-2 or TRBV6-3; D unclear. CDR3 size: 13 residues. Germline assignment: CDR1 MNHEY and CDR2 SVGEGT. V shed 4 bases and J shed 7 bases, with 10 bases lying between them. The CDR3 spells CASSFTGSGELFF. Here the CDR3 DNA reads TGTGCCAGCAGTTTTACGGGTAGCGGGGAGCTGTTTTTT.

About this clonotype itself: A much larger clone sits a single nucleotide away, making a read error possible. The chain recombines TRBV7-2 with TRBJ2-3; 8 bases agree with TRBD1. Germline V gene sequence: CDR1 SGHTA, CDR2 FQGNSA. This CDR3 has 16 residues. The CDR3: CASNLESTGGSDTQYF. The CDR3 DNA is TGTGCCAGCAACTTAGAGTCCACAGGGGGTTCAGATACGCAGTATTTT.

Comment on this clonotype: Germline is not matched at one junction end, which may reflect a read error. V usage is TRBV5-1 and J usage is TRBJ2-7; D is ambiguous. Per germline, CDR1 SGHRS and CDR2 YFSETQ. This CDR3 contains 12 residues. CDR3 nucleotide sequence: TGCACCAGCAGCAACGCCTACTACGAGCAGTACTTC. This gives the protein CTSSNAYYEQYF.

Written as DNA, the CDR3 is TGTGCCAGCAGCTTATGGGCAGGGTCATCCTACGAGCAGTACGTC. Residues: CASSLWAGSSYEQYV. This chain links TRBV7-6 with TRBJ2-7, with D maybe TRBD1 (5 bases). CDR1 is SGHVS and CDR2 is FNYEAQ in the germline V gene. The CDR3 totals 15 residues. V shed 2 bases and J shed 1 base, with 12 bases lying between them.

The CDR3 DNA sequence: TGTGCCAGCAGTAGACGGGACAGGGTTTCGGACGAGCAGTTCTTC. It codes for CASSRRDRVSDEQFF. This chain links TRBV27 with TRBJ2-1; 9 bases agree with TRBD1. The CDR3 is made up of 15 amino acids. V lost 5 bases, J lost 10 bases, and 12 bases stayed unmatched. Germline V CDR1 and CDR2: MNHEY, SMNVEV (reference sequence).

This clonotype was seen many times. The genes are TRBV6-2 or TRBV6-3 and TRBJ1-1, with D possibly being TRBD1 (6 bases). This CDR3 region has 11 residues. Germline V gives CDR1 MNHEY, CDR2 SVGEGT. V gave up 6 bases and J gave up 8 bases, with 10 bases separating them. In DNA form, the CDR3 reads TGTGCCAGCAGATTACAGGGAGAAGCTTTCTTT. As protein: CASRLQGEAFF.

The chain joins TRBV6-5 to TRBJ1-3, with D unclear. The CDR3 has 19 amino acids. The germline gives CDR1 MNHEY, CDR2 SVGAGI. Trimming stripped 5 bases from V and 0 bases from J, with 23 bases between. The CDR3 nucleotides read TGTGCCAGCAGTCCATTTTCGCCTCTCCTTACGGGCTCTGGAAACACCATATATTTT. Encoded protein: CASSPFSPLLTGSGNTIYF.

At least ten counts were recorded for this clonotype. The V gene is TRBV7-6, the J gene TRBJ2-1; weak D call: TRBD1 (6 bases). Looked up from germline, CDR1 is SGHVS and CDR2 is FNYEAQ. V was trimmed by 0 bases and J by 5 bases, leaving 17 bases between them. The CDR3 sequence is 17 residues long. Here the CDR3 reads CASSLAGHAVWDNEQFF. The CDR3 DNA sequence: TGTGCCAGCAGCTTAGCGGGACACGCTGTTTGGGACAATGAGCAGTTCTTC.

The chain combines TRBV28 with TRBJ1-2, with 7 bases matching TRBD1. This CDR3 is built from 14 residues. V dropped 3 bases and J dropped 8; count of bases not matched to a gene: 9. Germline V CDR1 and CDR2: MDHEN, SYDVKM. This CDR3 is CASSFIGGSGGYTF. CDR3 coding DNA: TGTGCCAGCAGTTTTATAGGGGGCTCGGGCGGCTACACCTTC.

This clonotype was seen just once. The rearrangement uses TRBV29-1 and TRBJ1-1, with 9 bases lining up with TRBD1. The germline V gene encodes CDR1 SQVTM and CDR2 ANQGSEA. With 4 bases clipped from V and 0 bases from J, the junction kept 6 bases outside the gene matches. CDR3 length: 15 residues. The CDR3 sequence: CSVVPGQGLNTEAFF. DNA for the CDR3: TGCAGCGTTGTCCCGGGACAGGGTTTGAACACTGAAGCTTTCTTT. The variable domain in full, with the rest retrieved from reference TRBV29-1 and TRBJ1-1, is SAVISQKPSRDICQRGTSLTIQCQVDSQVTMMFWYRQQPGQSLTLIATANQGSEATYESGFVIDKFPISRPNLTFSTLTVSNMSPEDSSIYLCSVVPGQGLNTEAFFGQGTRLTVV.

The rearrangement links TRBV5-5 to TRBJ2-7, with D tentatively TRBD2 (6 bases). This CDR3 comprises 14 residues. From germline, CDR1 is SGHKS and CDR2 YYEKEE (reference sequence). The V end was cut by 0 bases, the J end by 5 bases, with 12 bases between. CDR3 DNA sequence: TGTGCCAGCAGCTTGGGAAGGGGCGGGGACGAGCAGTACGTC. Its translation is CASSLGRGGDEQYV.

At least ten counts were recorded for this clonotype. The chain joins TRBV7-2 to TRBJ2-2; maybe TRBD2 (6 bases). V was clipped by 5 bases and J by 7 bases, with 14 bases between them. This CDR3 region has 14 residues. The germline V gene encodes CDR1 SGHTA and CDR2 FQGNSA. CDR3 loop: CASSRRLVGGELFF. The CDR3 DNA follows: TGTGCCAGCAGCCGACGACTAGTTGGCGGGGAGCTGTTTTTT. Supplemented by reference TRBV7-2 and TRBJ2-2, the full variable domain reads GAGVSQSPSNKVTEKGKDVELRCDPISGHTALYWYRQSLGQGLEFLIYFQGNSAPDKSGLPSDRFSAERTGGSVSTLTIQRTQQEDSAVYLCASSRRLVGGELFFGEGSRLTVL.